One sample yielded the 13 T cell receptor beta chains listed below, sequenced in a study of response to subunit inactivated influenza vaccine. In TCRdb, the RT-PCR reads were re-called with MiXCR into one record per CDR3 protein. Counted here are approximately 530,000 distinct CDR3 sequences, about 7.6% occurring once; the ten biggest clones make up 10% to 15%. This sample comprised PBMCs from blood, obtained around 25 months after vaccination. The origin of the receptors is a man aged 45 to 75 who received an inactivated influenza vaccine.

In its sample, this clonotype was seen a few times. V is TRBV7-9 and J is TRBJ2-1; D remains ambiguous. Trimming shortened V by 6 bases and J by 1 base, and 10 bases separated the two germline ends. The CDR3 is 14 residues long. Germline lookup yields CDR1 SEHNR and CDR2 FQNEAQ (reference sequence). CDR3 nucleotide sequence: TGTGCCAGCAGACTCACGGCTTCCTACAATGAGCAGTTCTTC. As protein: CASRLTASYNEQFF.

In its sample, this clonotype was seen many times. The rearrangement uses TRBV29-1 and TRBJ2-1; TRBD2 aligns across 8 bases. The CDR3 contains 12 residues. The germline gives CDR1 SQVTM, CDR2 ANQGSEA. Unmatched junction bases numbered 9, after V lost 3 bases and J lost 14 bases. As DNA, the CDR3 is TGCAGCGTTGACGGGGGGGCCGGTACGAAGTTCTTC. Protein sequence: CSVDGGAGTKFF.

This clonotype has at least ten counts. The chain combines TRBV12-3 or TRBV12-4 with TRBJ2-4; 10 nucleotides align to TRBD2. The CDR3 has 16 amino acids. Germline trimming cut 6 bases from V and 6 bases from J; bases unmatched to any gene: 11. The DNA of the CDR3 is TGTGCCAGCAGACGTGACTCTAGCGGGAGTGGAAACATTCAGTACTTC. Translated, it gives CASRRDSSGSGNIQYF.

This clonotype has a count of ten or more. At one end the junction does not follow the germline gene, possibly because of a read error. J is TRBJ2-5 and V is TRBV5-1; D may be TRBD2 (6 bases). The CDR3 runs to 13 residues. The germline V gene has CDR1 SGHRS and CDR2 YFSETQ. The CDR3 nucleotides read TGTGCCAGCAGTTTAACGGGGGTAGAGACCCAGTACTTC. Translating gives CASSLTGVETQYF.

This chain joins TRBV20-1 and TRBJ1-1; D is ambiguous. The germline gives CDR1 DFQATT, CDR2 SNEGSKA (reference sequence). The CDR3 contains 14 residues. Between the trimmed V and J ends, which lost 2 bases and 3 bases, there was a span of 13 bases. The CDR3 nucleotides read TGCAGTGCTAGACCCGCGGGCCGGGACACTGAAGCTTTCTTT. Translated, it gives CSARPAGRDTEAFF.

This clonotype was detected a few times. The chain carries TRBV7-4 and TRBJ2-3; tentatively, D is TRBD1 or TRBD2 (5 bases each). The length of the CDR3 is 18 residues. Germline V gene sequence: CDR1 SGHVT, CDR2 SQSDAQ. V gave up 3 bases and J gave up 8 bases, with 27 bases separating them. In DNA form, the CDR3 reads TGTGCCAGCAGCTTTGATATTGAAAGGGGCTTCTCGGGATTTACGCAGTATTTT. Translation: CASSFDIERGFSGFTQYF.

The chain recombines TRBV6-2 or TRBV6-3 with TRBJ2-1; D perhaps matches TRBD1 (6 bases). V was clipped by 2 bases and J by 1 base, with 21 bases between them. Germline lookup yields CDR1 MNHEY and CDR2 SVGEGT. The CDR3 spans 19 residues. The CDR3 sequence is CASSYDLLLTGTSYNEQFF. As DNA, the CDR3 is TGTGCCAGCAGTTACGATTTGCTCCTTACGGGGACATCCTACAATGAGCAGTTCTTC.

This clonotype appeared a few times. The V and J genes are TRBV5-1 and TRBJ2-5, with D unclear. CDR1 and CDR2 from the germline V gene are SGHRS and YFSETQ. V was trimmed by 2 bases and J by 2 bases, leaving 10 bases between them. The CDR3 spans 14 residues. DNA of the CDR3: TGCGCCAGCAGCTTTTTCTCGGTTCAAGAGACCCAGTACTTC. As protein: CASSFFSVQETQYF.

CDR3 nucleotides: TGCGCCAGCAGCCCCAAAACGGGAGGTGAAGCTTTCTTT. Residues: CASSPKTGGEAFF. The chain employs TRBV4-3 and TRBJ1-1; D unresolved. The CDR3 consists of 13 residues. V was shortened by 4 bases and J by 7 bases, with 13 bases between the two germline ends. From germline, CDR1 is LGHNA and CDR2 YSLEER.

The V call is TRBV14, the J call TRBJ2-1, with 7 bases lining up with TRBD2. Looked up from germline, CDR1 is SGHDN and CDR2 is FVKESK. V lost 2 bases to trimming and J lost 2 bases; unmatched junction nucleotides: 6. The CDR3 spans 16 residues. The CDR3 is CASSQNGGSTYNEQFF. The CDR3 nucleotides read TGTGCCAGCAGCCAAAATGGCGGGAGTACCTACAATGAGCAGTTCTTC. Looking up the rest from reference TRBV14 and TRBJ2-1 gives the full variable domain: EAGVTQFPSHSVIEKGQTVTLRCDPISGHDNLYWYRRVMGKEIKFLLHFVKESKQDESGMPNNRFLAERTGGTYSTLKVQPAELEDSGVYFCASSQNGGSTYNEQFFGPGTRLTVL.

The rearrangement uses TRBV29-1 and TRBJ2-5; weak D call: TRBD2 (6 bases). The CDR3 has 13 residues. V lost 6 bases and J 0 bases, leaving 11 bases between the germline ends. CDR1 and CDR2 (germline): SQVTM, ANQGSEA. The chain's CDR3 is CSVGRENQETQYF. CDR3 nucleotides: TGCAGCGTAGGCCGGGAGAACCAAGAGACCCAGTACTTC. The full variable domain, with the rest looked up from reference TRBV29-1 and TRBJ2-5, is SAVISQKPSRDICQRGTSLTIQCQVDSQVTMMFWYRQQPGQSLTLIATANQGSEATYESGFVIDKFPISRPNLTFSTLTVSNMSPEDSSIYLCSVGRENQETQYFGPGTRLLVL.

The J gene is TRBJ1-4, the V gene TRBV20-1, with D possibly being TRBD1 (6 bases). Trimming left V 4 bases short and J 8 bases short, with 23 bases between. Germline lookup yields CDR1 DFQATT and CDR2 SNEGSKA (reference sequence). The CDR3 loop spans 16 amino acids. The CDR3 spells CSANRQDLVYREKLFF. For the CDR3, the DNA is TGCAGTGCTAACAGACAGGACCTGGTTTACCGAGAAAAACTGTTTTTT.

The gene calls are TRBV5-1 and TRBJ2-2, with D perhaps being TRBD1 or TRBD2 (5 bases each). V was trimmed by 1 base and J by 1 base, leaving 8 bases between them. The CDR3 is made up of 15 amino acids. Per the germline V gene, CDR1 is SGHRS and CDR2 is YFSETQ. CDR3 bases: TGCGCCAGCAGCTTGCAGGGACGGAACACCGGGGAGCTGTTTTTT. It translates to CASSLQGRNTGELFF. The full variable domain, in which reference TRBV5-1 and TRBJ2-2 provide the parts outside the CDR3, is KAGVTQTPRYLIKTRGQQVTLSCSPISGHRSVSWYQQTPGQGLQFLFEYFSETQRNKGNFPGRFSGRQFSNSRSEMNVSTLELGDSALYLCASSLQGRNTGELFFGEGSRLTVL.